This T cell receptor beta chain was sequenced during a study of blood T cell repertoires in COVID-19. Study at large: The samples span acute and convalescent COVID-19 from the United States, Italy and Spain. From T cells, B-cell-depleted T cells, or PBMCs came the material, which was cDNA or gDNA.

V gave up 6 bases and J gave up 6 bases; unmatched junction bases: 10. The germline V gene encodes CDR1 ENHRY and CDR2 SYGVKD. This CDR3 spans 15 amino acids. In the authors' methods: Counts of nucleated cells, estimated from reference gene primer amplification, were obtained. Only in-frame clones appear in the TCRdb table, and some are missing; sequencing was by immunoSEQ multiplex PCR. For V, J and clone size, that table is used; D and trimming come from the DNA. The table includes hundreds of thousands of clones, 75% to 85% detected once. The TCR sequence derives from a human donor in a cohort sampled during active COVID-19. The chain uses TRBV10-3 and TRBJ2-2, with TRBD1 identical over 7 bases. The specimen sequenced was peripheral blood. This chain's CDR3 is CAIRTGTAESGELFF. CDR3 bases: TGTGCCATCAGAACCGGGACAGCGGAATCCGGGGAGCTGTTTTTT.